In its sample, the clone carrying this TCR beta chain was seen a few times. This entry comes from a study of CD8+ T cells in alopecia areata. Extraction and reverse transcription of RNA yielded cDNA as the sequencing template. The data were produced by immunoSEQ multiplex PCR, yet TCRdb's version contains in-frame clones alone and is incomplete. Of about 110,000 clones in the sample, roughly 59% were seen once. Germline lookup yields CDR1 ENHRY and CDR2 SYGVKD. CDR3 size: 14 residues. Trimming removed 0 bases at V and 3 bases at J, with 8 bases between. The receptor was isolated from a human donor in good health. What was sequenced was CD8+ T cells sorted from blood. The chain carries TRBV10-3 and TRBJ1-2, with D possibly matching TRBD1 (5 bases). The CDR3 bases are TGTGCCATCAGTGAGTCGACAGTTTACTATGGCTACACCTTC. Amino acids: CAISESTVYYGYTF.